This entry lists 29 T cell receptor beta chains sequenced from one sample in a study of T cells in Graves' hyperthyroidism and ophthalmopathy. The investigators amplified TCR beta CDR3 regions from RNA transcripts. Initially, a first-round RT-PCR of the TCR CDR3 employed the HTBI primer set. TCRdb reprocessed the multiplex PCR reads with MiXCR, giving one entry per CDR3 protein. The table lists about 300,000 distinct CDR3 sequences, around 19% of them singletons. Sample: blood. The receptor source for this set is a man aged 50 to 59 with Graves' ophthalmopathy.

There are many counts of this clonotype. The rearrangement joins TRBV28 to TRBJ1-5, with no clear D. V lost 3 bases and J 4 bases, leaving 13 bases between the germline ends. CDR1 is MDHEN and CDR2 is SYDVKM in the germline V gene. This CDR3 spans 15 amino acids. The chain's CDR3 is CASSFHPPSNQPQHF. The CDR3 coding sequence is TGTGCCAGCAGTTTTCACCCGCCTTCGAATCAGCCCCAGCATTTT.

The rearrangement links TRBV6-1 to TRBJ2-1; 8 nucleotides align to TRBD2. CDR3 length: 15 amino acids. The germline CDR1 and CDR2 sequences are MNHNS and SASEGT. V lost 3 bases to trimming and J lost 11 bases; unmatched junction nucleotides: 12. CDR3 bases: TGTGCCAGCAGTGAGAACGGGCCCCGGGGGGGAAAGCAGTTCTTC. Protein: CASSENGPRGGKQFF.

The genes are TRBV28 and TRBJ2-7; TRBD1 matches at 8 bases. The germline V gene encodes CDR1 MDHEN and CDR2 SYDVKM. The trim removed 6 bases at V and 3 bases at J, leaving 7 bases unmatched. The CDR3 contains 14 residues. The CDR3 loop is CASRGRDRLYEQYF. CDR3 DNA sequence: TGTGCCAGCAGAGGCCGGGACAGGCTCTACGAGCAGTACTTC.

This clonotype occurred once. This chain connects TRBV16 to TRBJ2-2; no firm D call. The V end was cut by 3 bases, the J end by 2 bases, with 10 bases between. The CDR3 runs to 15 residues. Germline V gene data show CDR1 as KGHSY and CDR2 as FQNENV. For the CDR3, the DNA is TGTGCCAGCAGCCATGGACGGCTAAACACCGGGGAGCTGTTTTTT. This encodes CASSHGRLNTGELFF.

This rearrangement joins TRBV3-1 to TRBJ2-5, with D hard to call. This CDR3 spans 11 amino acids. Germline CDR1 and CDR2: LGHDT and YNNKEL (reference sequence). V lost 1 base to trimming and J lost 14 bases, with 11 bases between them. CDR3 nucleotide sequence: TGTGCCAGCAGCCAAGGTCGCGGTCCCTACTTC. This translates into CASSQGRGPYF.

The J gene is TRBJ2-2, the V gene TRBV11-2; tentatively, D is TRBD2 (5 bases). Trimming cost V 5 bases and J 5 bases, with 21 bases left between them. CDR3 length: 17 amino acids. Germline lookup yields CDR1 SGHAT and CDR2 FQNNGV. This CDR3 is CASSVPYPVRDTGELFF. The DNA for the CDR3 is TGTGCCAGCAGCGTCCCGTATCCCGTCCGGGATACCGGGGAGCTGTTTTTT. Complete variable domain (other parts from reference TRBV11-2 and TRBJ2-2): EAGVAQSPRYKIIEKRQSVAFWCNPISGHATLYWYQQILGQGPKLLIQFQNNGVVDDSQLPKDRFSAERLKGVDSTLKIQPAKLEDSAVYLCASSVPYPVRDTGELFFGEGSRLTVL.

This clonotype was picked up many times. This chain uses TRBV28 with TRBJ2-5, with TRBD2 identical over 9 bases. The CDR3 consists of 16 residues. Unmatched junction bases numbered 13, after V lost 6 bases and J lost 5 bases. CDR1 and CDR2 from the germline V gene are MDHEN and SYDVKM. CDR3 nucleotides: TGTGCCAGCAGCCCCCCGGGGCGGGAGGGCCACGAGACCCAGTACTTC. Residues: CASSPPGREGHETQYF.

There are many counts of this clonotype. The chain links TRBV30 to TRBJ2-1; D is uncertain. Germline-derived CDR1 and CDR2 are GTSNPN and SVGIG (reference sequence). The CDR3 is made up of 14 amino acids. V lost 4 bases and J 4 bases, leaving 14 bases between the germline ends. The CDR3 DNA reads TGTGCCTGGAACCTCCAGGACCTATACAATGAGCAGTTCTTC. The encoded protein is CAWNLQDLYNEQFF.

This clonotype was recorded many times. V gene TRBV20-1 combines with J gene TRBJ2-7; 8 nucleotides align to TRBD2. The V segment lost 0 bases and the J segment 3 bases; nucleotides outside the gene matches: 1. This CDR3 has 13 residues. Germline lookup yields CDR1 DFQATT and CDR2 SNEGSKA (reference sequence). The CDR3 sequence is CSAREAGDYEQYF. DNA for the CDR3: TGCAGTGCTAGAGAAGCGGGAGACTACGAGCAGTACTTC.

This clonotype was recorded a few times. The CDR3 is CASSQRTGTELYEQYF. CDR3 nucleotides: TGCGCCAGCAGCCAAAGAACCGGGACAGAACTCTACGAGCAGTACTTC. The chain uses TRBV4-1 and TRBJ2-7, with 7 bases matching TRBD1. The germline V gene encodes CDR1 MGHRA and CDR2 YSYEKL. Germline trimming cut 2 bases from V and 3 bases from J; bases unmatched to any gene: 10. The CDR3 is 16 amino acids.

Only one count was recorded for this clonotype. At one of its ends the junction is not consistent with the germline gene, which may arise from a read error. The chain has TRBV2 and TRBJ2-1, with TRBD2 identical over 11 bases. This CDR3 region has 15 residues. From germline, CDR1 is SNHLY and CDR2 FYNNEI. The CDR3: CAISPGLADYNEQFF. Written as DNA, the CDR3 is TGTGCCATCAGTCCGGGACTAGCGGATTACAATGAGCAGTTCTTC. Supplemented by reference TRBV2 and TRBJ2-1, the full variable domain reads EPEVTQTPSHQVTQMGQEVILRCVPISNHLYFYWYRQILGQKVEFLVSFYNNEISEKSEIFDDQFSVERPDGSNFTLKIRSTKLEDSAMYFCAISPGLADYNEQFFGPGTRLTVL.

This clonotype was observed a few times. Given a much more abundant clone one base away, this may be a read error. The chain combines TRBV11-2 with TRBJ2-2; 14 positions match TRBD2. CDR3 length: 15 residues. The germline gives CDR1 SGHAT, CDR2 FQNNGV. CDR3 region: CASSGLAGGAGELLF. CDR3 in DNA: TGTGCCAGCAGCGGACTAGCGGGAGGTGCCGGGGAGCTGCTTTTT.

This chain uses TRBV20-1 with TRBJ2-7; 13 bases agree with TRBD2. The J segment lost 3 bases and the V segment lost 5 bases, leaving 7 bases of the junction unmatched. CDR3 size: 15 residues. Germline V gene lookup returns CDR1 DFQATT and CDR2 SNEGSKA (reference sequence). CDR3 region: CSAPRGTSGNYEQYF. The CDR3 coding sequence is TGCAGTGCTCCGAGGGGGACTAGCGGGAACTACGAGCAGTACTTC.

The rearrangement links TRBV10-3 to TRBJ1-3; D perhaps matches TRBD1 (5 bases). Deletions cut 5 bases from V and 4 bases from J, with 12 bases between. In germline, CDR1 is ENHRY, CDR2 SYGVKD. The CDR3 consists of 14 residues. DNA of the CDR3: TGTGCCATCAGTCGGGCAGGGTCAGGAAACACCATATATTTT. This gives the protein CAISRAGSGNTIYF.

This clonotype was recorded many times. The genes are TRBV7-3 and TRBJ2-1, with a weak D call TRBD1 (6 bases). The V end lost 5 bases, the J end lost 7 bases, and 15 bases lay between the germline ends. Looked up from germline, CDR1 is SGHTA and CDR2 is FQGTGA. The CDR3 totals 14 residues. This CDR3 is CASSPMGAGNEQFF. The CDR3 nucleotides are TGTGCCAGCAGCCCAATGGGGGCCGGAAATGAGCAGTTCTTC. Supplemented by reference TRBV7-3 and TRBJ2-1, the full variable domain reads GAGVSQTPSNKVTEKGKYVELRCDPISGHTALYWYRQSLGQGPEFLIYFQGTGAADDSGLPNDRFFAVRPEGSVSTLKIQRTERGDSAVYLCASSPMGAGNEQFFGPGTRLTVL.

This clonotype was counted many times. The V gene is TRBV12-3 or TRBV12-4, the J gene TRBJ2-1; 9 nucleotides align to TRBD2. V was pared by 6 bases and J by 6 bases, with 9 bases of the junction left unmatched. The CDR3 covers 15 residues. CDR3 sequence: CASSRRSGSVNEQFF. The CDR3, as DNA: TGTGCCAGCAGCCGCCGTAGCGGGAGCGTCAATGAGCAGTTCTTC.

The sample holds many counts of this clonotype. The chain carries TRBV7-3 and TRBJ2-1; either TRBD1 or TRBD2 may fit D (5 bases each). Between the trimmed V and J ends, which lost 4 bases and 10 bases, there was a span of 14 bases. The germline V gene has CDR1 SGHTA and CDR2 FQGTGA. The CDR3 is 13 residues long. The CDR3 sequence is CASSWDPGLEQFF. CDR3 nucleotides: TGTGCCAGCAGCTGGGACCCTGGACTCGAGCAGTTCTTC. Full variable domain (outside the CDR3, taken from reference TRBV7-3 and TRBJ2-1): GAGVSQTPSNKVTEKGKYVELRCDPISGHTALYWYRQSLGQGPEFLIYFQGTGAADDSGLPNDRFFAVRPEGSVSTLKIQRTERGDSAVYLCASSWDPGLEQFFGPGTRLTVL.

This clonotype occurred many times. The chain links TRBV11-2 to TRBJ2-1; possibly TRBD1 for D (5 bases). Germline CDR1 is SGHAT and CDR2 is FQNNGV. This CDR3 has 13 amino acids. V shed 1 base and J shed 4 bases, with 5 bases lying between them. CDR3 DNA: TGTGCCAGCAGCTTAGGACAGTACAATGAGCAGTTCTTC. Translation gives CASSLGQYNEQFF.

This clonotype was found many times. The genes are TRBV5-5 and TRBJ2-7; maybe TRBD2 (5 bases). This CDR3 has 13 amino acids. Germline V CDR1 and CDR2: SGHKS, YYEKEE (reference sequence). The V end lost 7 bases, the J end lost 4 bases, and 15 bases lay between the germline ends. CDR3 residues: CASPGYRIYEQYF. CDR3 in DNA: TGTGCCAGCCCGGGATACAGAATTTACGAGCAGTACTTC.

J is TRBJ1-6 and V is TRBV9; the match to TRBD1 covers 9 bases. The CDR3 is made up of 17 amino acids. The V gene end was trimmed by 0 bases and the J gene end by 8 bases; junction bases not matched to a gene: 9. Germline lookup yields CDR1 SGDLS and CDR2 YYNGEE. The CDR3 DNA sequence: TGTGCCAGCAGCGTAGACAAAGCCGGGACAGGGCATTCACCCCTCCACTTT. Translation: CASSVDKAGTGHSPLHF.

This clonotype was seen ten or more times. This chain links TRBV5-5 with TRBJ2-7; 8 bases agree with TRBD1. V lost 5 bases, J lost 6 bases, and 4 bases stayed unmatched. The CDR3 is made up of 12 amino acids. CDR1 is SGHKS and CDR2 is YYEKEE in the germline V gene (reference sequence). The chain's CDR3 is CASSWTGFEQYF. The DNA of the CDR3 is TGTGCCAGCAGTTGGACAGGGTTCGAGCAGTACTTC.

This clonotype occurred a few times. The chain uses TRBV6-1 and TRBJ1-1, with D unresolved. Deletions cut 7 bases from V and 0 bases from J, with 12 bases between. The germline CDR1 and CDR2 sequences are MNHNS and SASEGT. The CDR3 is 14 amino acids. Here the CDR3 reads CASNQGKMNTEAFF. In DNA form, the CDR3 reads TGTGCCAGCAATCAAGGGAAGATGAACACTGAAGCTTTCTTT.

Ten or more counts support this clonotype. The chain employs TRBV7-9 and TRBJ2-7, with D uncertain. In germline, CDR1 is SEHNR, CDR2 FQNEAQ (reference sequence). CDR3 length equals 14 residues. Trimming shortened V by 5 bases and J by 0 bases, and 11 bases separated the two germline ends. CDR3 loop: CASSPPLSSYEQYF. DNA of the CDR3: TGTGCCAGCAGCCCTCCCTTGAGCTCCTACGAGCAGTACTTC. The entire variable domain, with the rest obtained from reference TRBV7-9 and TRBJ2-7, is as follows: DTGVSQNPRHKITKRGQNVTFRCDPISEHNRLYWYRQTLGQGPEFLTYFQNEAQLEKSRLLSDRFSAERPKGSFSTLEIQRTEQGDSAMYLCASSPPLSSYEQYFGPGTRLTVT.

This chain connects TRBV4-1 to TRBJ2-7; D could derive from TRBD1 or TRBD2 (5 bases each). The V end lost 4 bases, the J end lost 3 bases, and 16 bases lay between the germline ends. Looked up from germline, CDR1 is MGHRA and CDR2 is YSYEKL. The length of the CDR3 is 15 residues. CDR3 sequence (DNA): TGCGCCAGCAGCCTTCAGGTGAATGGGGGCTACGAGCAGTACTTC. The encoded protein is CASSLQVNGGYEQYF.

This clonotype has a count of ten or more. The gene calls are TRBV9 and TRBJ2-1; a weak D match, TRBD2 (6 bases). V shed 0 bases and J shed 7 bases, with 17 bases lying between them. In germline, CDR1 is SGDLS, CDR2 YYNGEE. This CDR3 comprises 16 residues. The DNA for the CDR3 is TGTGCCAGCAGCGTAGCTTCGGGGGACCCTGGGAATGAGCAGTTCTTC. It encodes CASSVASGDPGNEQFF.

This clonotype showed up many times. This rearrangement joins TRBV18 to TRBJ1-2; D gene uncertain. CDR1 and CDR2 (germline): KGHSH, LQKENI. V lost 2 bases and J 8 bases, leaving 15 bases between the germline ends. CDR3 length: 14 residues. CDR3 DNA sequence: TGTGCCAGCTCACCAGAAAGGACCGCCGGGGGCTACACCTTC. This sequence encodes CASSPERTAGGYTF.

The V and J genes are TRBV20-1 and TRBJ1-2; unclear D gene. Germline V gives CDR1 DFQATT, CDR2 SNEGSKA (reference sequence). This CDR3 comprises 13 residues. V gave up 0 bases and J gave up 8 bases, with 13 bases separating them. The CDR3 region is CSARDSMKRGYTF. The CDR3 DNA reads TGCAGTGCTAGAGATAGTATGAAAAGGGGCTACACCTTC.

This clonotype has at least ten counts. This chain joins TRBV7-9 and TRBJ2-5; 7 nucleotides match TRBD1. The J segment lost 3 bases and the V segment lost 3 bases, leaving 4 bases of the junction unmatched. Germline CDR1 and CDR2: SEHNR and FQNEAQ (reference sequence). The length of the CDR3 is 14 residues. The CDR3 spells CASSFGQVKETQYF. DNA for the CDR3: TGTGCCAGCAGCTTCGGACAGGTGAAAGAGACCCAGTACTTC.

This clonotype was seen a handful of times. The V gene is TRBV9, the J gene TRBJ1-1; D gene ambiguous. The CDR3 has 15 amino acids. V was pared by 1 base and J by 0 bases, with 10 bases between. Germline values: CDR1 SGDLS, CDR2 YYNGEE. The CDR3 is CASSVKDGLNTEAFF. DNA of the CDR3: TGTGCCAGCAGCGTAAAGGACGGACTGAACACTGAAGCTTTCTTT.